This entry is about one T cell receptor (beta chain). The sample is drawn from a study of shared clonotypes between healthy human individuals. Study-level background: Aged between 18 and 49, the donors were two women and three men.

Between the trimmed V and J ends, which lost 0 bases and 4 bases, there was a span of 9 bases. The CDR3 loop spans 14 amino acids. Germline loops: CDR1 SGHRS, CDR2 YFSETQ. The protocol was immunoSEQ multiplex PCR, while the TCRdb copy is restricted to in-frame clones and leaves out a portion. The table records a few million clones, roughly 93% of them present only once. This sequence joins TRBV5-1 and TRBJ2-3; tentative D call: TRBD2 (6 bases). Specimen: naive CD4+ T cells from PBMCs. Subset described: CD45RA+ positively selected. This sequence was found in a man aged 18-30 years in good health. Some clones in this sample may be carry-over from other donors' samples. The chain's CDR3 is CASSLEPSADTQYF. DNA of the CDR3: TGCGCCAGCAGCTTGGAGCCTAGCGCAGATACGCAGTATTTT.